These 11 T cell receptor beta chains share one sample of origin, sequenced in a study of regulatory T cells in long-lasting Graves disease. Library construction for TCR beta used iRepertoire HTBI primers and Arm-PCR of CDR3 regions. From the multiplex PCR reads, TCRdb called clonotypes with MiXCR, one entry per CDR3 protein. The sample has hundreds of thousands of distinct CDR3 sequences; about 32% are singletons. Time point described: persistent/refractory GD, antithyroid drugs over 5 years with positive TRAb. PBMC RNA was the source of the TCR library. The sample in question was peripheral blood mononuclear cells (PBMCs), obtained when the disease was refractory, from a patient treated with antithyroid drugs. The receptor source for this set is a female donor with Graves disease.

The J gene is TRBJ1-3, the V gene TRBV6-4; no reliable D call. CDR3 length: 15 amino acids. Germline CDR1 MRHNA, CDR2 SNTAGT. V was trimmed by 7 bases and J by 0 bases, leaving 13 bases between them. The DNA of the CDR3 is TGTGCCAGCAAAATGCGGTGGGGCTCTGGAAACACCATATATTTT. It encodes CASKMRWGSGNTIYF.

This chain connects TRBV20-1 to TRBJ2-1; maybe TRBD2 (5 bases). V was trimmed by 2 bases and J by 3 bases, leaving 17 bases between them. CDR1 and CDR2 (germline): DFQATT, SNEGSKA (reference sequence). The CDR3 is 16 amino acids. The CDR3 spells CSARPTSSGSYNEQFF. The DNA of the CDR3 is TGCAGTGCTAGACCTACCAGCAGCGGAAGCTACAATGAGCAGTTCTTC.

The genes are TRBV11-2 and TRBJ2-3; 7 bases are shared with TRBD2. The CDR3 consists of 17 residues. J gave up 2 bases and V 5 bases, and 13 bases lay outside the gene matches. CDR1 is SGHAT, CDR2 FQNNGV, per germline. CDR3 sequence: CASSLRTPGGTTDTQYF. The CDR3 bases are TGTGCCAGCAGCCTACGTACCCCCGGGGGGACCACAGATACGCAGTATTTT.

The rearrangement links TRBV20-1 to TRBJ2-5; TRBD1 matches 7 bases. V dropped 4 bases and J dropped 5; count of bases not matched to a gene: 13. This CDR3 has 15 amino acids. Germline V gene sequence: CDR1 DFQATT, CDR2 SNEGSKA (reference sequence). CDR3 nucleotide sequence: TGCAGTGCTAATCTCCGGGTCTCCAGGGGGGAGACCCAGTACTTC. Encoded protein: CSANLRVSRGETQYF.

This chain links TRBV6-1 with TRBJ2-6; 8 nucleotides agree with TRBD1. CDR3 length: 18 residues. Looked up from germline, CDR1 is MNHNS and CDR2 is SASEGT. V was pared by 6 bases and J by 0 bases, with 10 bases of the junction left unmatched. The CDR3 coding sequence is TGTGCCAGCAGGACCGGACAGGGTTTTGTCTCTGGGGCCAACGTCCTGACTTTC. As protein: CASRTGQGFVSGANVLTF.

This clonotype was seen only a few times. This sequence joins TRBV14 and TRBJ2-6, with D uncertain. Germline values: CDR1 SGHDN, CDR2 FVKESK. V was clipped by 4 bases and J by 4 bases, with 11 bases between them. This CDR3 has 15 residues. CDR3 residues: CASSLTRSGANVLTF. CDR3 nucleotide sequence: TGTGCCAGCAGCCTGACCCGTTCGGGGGCCAACGTCCTGACTTTC.

The chain recombines TRBV6-1 with TRBJ2-7; D remains unclear. The CDR3 extends over 13 amino acids. Trimming stripped 1 base from V and 4 bases from J, with 8 bases between. Germline values: CDR1 MNHNS, CDR2 SASEGT. CDR3 in DNA: TGTGCCAGCAGTGAAGTCGTCCTATACGAGCAGTACTTC. It codes for CASSEVVLYEQYF.

The chain joins TRBV5-4 to TRBJ1-5, with 11 bases matching TRBD1. The CDR3 length is 16 residues. From germline, CDR1 is SGHNT and CDR2 YYREEE (reference sequence). Trimming cost V 0 bases and J 4 bases; bases outside gene matches: 3. CDR3 in amino acids: CASSLGGTGGNQPQHF. As DNA, the CDR3 is TGTGCCAGCAGCTTGGGGGGGACAGGGGGGAATCAGCCCCAGCATTTT.

This clonotype appeared a few times. The chain employs TRBV19 and TRBJ1-5, with D perhaps matching TRBD1 (6 bases). Germline V CDR1 and CDR2: LNHDA, SQIVND (reference sequence). Trimming left V 1 base short and J 1 base short, with 8 bases between. The CDR3 is made up of 15 amino acids. In nucleotides, the CDR3 is TGTGCCAGTAGTATAGCCAGGGGAAGCAATCAGCCCCAGCATTTT. Translation: CASSIARGSNQPQHF. Full variable domain (outside the CDR3, taken from reference TRBV19 and TRBJ1-5): DGGITQSPKYLFRKEGQNVTLSCEQNLNHDAMYWYRQDPGQGLRLIYYSQIVNDFQKGDIAEGYSVSREKKESFPLTVTSAQKNPTAFYLCASSIARGSNQPQHFGDGTRLSIL.

The chain carries TRBV6-5 and TRBJ2-7, with 7 bases lining up with TRBD1. V lost 0 bases, J lost 1 base, and 6 bases stayed unmatched. The germline V gene has CDR1 MNHEY and CDR2 SVGAGI. CDR3 length: 16 residues. The CDR3 DNA sequence: TGTGCCAGCAGTTACTCGAGGGGGACAGAATCCTACGAGCAGTACTTC. This gives the protein CASSYSRGTESYEQYF.

This clonotype occurred a few times. The V and J genes are TRBV29-1 and TRBJ2-5; D unclear. Trimming took off 3 bases at V and 4 bases at J, with 12 bases between the two ends. The CDR3 totals 13 residues. The germline gives CDR1 SQVTM, CDR2 ANQGSEA. The CDR3 sequence is CSVEGFRGETQYF. CDR3 DNA sequence: TGCAGCGTTGAGGGTTTCCGCGGAGAGACCCAGTACTTC.